Presented here are 32 T cell receptor beta chains from one specimen sequenced in a study of early T cells in non-severe SARS-CoV-2 infection. TCRdb re-called the 5' RACE reads through MiXCR, storing one row per CDR3 protein. This sample has about 30,000 distinct CDR3 sequences, with about 5% found just once. Specimen: whole blood. The receptors come from an adult who was a healthcare worker with PCR-confirmed SARS-CoV-2 infection or an uninfected control (not recorded which).

The table lists this clonotype with many counts. The chain has TRBV6-2 or TRBV6-3 and TRBJ2-7, with D perhaps TRBD1 (6 bases). This CDR3 has 13 residues. CDR1 MNHEY and CDR2 SVGEGT come from the germline V gene. Trimming took off 8 bases at V and 3 bases at J, with 14 bases between the two ends. DNA of the CDR3: TGTGCCAGCGGACAGCCTCCCCTCTACGAGCAGTACTTC. Translating it yields CASGQPPLYEQYF.

Only a few counts were recorded for this clonotype. V is TRBV6-2 or TRBV6-3 and J is TRBJ2-2; D is unresolved. In germline, CDR1 is MNHEY, CDR2 SVGEGT. With 2 bases removed from V and 1 base from J, the gap between germline ends came to 11 bases. The CDR3 covers 16 residues. The CDR3 nucleotides are TGTGCCAGCAGTTACGCGGTTGACATGAACACCGGGGAGCTGTTTTTT. Translation: CASSYAVDMNTGELFF.

This clonotype was observed many times. The chain links TRBV7-6 to TRBJ2-1; 10 bases are shared with TRBD1. V was clipped by 5 bases and J by 4 bases; unmatched bases: 5. Germline CDR1 and CDR2: SGHVS and FNYEAQ. The CDR3 loop spans 15 amino acids. The CDR3 region is CASSPGQGGYNEQFF. As DNA, the CDR3 is TGTGCCAGCAGCCCCGGACAGGGGGGATACAATGAGCAGTTCTTC.

The V and J genes are TRBV7-2 and TRBJ1-1; tentatively, D is TRBD1 (5 bases). Germline V CDR1 and CDR2: SGHTA, FQGNSA. V lost 6 bases and J 6 bases, leaving 14 bases between the germline ends. The CDR3 contains 13 residues. CDR3 sequence reads: CASRTLTTAEAFF. The CDR3 nucleotides are TGTGCCAGCAGAACACTGACGACAGCTGAAGCTTTCTTT.

Ten or more counts support this clonotype. This CDR3 is CASSKAGGQSRYNEQFF. DNA of the CDR3: TGTGCCAGCAGTAAAGCGGGAGGTCAGTCTAGGTACAATGAGCAGTTCTTC. This chain connects TRBV7-3 to TRBJ2-1; 9 nucleotides align to TRBD2. The CDR3 totals 17 residues. The V segment lost 6 bases and the J segment 4 bases; nucleotides outside the gene matches: 13. Looked up from germline, CDR1 is SGHTA and CDR2 is FQGTGA.

This clonotype was observed a few times. The V call is TRBV5-4, the J call TRBJ2-3; a weak D match, TRBD2 (6 bases). CDR1 and CDR2 (germline): SGHNT, YYREEE (reference sequence). The CDR3 spans 16 residues. V was shortened by 0 bases and J by 2 bases, with 13 bases between the two germline ends. The CDR3 DNA reads TGTGCCAGCAGCTTGGGGGCTAGCGACTTCACAGATACGCAGTATTTT. Protein product: CASSLGASDFTDTQYF.

This clonotype was found a few times. The chain carries TRBV10-2 and TRBJ1-2; D remains ambiguous. V lost 8 bases, J lost 2 bases, and 9 bases lay in between. The CDR3 has 12 amino acids. The germline V gene encodes CDR1 WSHSY and CDR2 SAAADI. In DNA form, the CDR3 reads TGCGCCAGCGCCGCCTTCAACTATGGCTACACCTTC. Its protein is CASAAFNYGYTF.

This clonotype turned up a few times. The chain links TRBV11-2 to TRBJ2-2; 9 nucleotides agree with TRBD2. Per the germline V gene, CDR1 is SGHAT and CDR2 is FQNNGV. V lost 4 bases, J lost 4 bases, and 4 bases stayed unmatched. This CDR3 region has 15 residues. The CDR3 spells CASSSGLAGTGELFF. DNA for the CDR3: TGTGCCAGCAGCTCGGGACTAGCCGGCACCGGGGAGCTGTTTTTT. The full variable domain, rest sourced from reference TRBV11-2 and TRBJ2-2, is EAGVAQSPRYKIIEKRQSVAFWCNPISGHATLYWYQQILGQGPKLLIQFQNNGVVDDSQLPKDRFSAERLKGVDSTLKIQPAKLEDSAVYLCASSSGLAGTGELFFGEGSRLTVL.

The sample holds many counts of this clonotype. V usage is TRBV5-1 and J usage is TRBJ2-7; tentative D call: TRBD2 (6 bases). Per germline, CDR1 SGHRS and CDR2 YFSETQ. The CDR3 length is 14 residues. Deletions cut 0 bases from V and 3 bases from J, with 10 bases between. Here the CDR3 DNA reads TGCGCCAGCAGCTTGGTAGGGACTGGCTACGAGCAGTACTTC. It yields the protein CASSLVGTGYEQYF.

This clonotype showed up many times. DNA of the CDR3: TGTGCCAGCAGTTTACGTCGCGTGGCGGGAGTAATTTACAATGAGCAGTTCTTC. As protein: CASSLRRVAGVIYNEQFF. The V gene is TRBV27, the J gene TRBJ2-1; TRBD2 agrees at 7 bases. Per germline, CDR1 MNHEY and CDR2 SMNVEV (reference sequence). Trimming cost V 2 bases and J 4 bases; bases outside gene matches: 14. CDR3 length: 18 residues.

The CDR3 DNA follows: TGTGCCAGCAGCGTAGATGGGCGGAGGAGCGAAGAGACCCAGTACTTC. The encoded protein is CASSVDGRRSEETQYF. The rearrangement joins TRBV9 to TRBJ2-5, with D possibly TRBD2 on 5 matching bases. Trimming removed 0 bases from V and 3 bases from J, with 15 bases in between. From germline, CDR1 is SGDLS and CDR2 YYNGEE. The CDR3 consists of 16 residues.

This clonotype occurred many times. This chain uses TRBV20-1 with TRBJ2-7; either TRBD1 or TRBD2 may fit D (7 bases each). This CDR3 region has 13 residues. Trimming took off 6 bases at V and 3 bases at J, with 15 bases between the two ends. From germline, CDR1 is DFQATT and CDR2 SNEGSKA (reference sequence). CDR3 loop: CSAQGLADYEQYF. CDR3 bases: TGCAGTGCACAGGGGCTAGCGGACTACGAGCAGTACTTC.

This clonotype turned up a few times. The rearrangement joins TRBV28 to TRBJ2-1; unclear D gene. Deletions cut 7 bases from V and 2 bases from J, with 15 bases between. The V gene's germline CDR1 is MDHEN and CDR2 SYDVKM. The CDR3 totals 15 residues. The chain's CDR3 is CASIPALTTYNEQFF. The DNA for the CDR3 is TGTGCCAGCATACCGGCCCTCACCACCTACAATGAGCAGTTCTTC.

This clonotype was detected only a few times. V gene TRBV18 combines with J gene TRBJ2-1; 7 nucleotides agree with TRBD2. The CDR3 runs to 15 residues. The germline CDR1 and CDR2 sequences are KGHSH and LQKENI. Unmatched junction bases numbered 5, after V lost 3 bases and J lost 3 bases. In DNA form, the CDR3 reads TGTGCCAGCTCACCGCGCACTAGCGACTACAATGAGCAGTTCTTC. Translated, it gives CASSPRTSDYNEQFF.

This clonotype was detected ten times or more. The rearrangement uses TRBV28 and TRBJ2-1, with 13 bases fitting TRBD2. V trimming: 10 bases; J trimming: 7 bases; junction bases outside the gene matches: 13. This CDR3 is 16 amino acids long. In germline, CDR1 is MDHEN, CDR2 SYDVKM. The CDR3 bases are TGTGCCACCGACCCGGGACTAGCGGGAAGGAGGAATGAGCAGTTCTTC. Translating it yields CATDPGLAGRRNEQFF.

This clonotype was detected a few times. Written as DNA, the CDR3 is TGCAGTGCTAGAGATAGTGGGCGAGACATTCAGTACTTC. Amino acids: CSARDSGRDIQYF. The chain combines TRBV20-1 with TRBJ2-4; D is uncertain. Per germline, CDR1 DFQATT and CDR2 SNEGSKA (reference sequence). The CDR3 consists of 13 residues. Trimming left V 0 bases short and J 8 bases short, with 11 bases between.

The genes are TRBV7-9 and TRBJ1-4; 8 bases align to TRBD1. The J segment lost 5 bases and the V segment lost 2 bases, leaving 4 bases of the junction unmatched. CDR3 length: 15 residues. Germline CDR1 SEHNR, CDR2 FQNEAQ (reference sequence). The CDR3 DNA reads TGTGCCAGCAGCTTACCGCGGGACAGGAATGAAAAACTGTTTTTT. This sequence encodes CASSLPRDRNEKLFF. Filled out from reference TRBV7-9 and TRBJ1-4, the complete variable domain reads DTGVSQNPRHKITKRGQNVTFRCDPISEHNRLYWYRQTLGQGPEFLTYFQNEAQLEKSRLLSDRFSAERPKGSFSTLEIQRTEQGDSAMYLCASSLPRDRNEKLFFGSGTQLSVL.

This chain uses TRBV20-1 with TRBJ2-7; 9 bases align to TRBD2. The length of the CDR3 is 16 residues. The V gene end was trimmed by 0 bases and the J gene end by 1 base; junction bases not matched to a gene: 7. Germline V lookup: CDR1 DFQATT, CDR2 SNEGSKA (reference sequence). DNA of the CDR3: TGCAGTGCTAGAGATCGGGGCGGGAGGGCGTCCTACGAGCAGTACTTC. It yields the protein CSARDRGGRASYEQYF.

This clonotype was picked up many times. The chain's CDR3 is CSATGFGAVGSNQPQHF. CDR3 sequence (DNA): TGCAGTGCTACGGGATTTGGGGCGGTGGGGAGCAATCAGCCCCAGCATTTT. The chain links TRBV20-1 to TRBJ1-5, with TRBD1 as a possible D gene (5 bases). The CDR3 has 17 amino acids. Looked up from germline, CDR1 is DFQATT and CDR2 is SNEGSKA (reference sequence). Trimming cost V 4 bases and J 1 base, with 20 bases left between them.

This chain connects TRBV29-1 to TRBJ2-7; either TRBD1 or TRBD2 may fit D (5 bases each). CDR3 length: 13 amino acids. V lost 7 bases and J lost 2, with 15 bases in between. Germline V CDR1 and CDR2: SQVTM, ANQGSEA. The CDR3 DNA reads as TGCAGCGCCGGGGACGGTCCTACCTACGAGCAGTACTTC. It encodes CSAGDGPTYEQYF.

This clonotype was found many times. This chain uses TRBV4-1 with TRBJ2-7; D uncertain. Trimming stripped 6 bases from V and 0 bases from J, with 9 bases between. The germline CDR1 and CDR2 sequences are MGHRA and YSYEKL. The CDR3 contains 13 residues. CDR3 region: CASSYTSSYEQYF. The CDR3 DNA reads TGCGCCAGCAGTTACACCAGCTCCTACGAGCAGTACTTC.

The chain is built from TRBV7-6 and TRBJ2-7; the D gene is possibly TRBD2 (8 bases). Trimming removed 5 bases at V and 3 bases at J, with 17 bases between. The germline V gene encodes CDR1 SGHVS and CDR2 FNYEAQ. The CDR3 sequence is 15 residues long. CDR3 protein: CASSQGGSGNYEQYF. The CDR3 region has the DNA TGTGCCAGCAGCCAGGGGGGTAGCGGGAACTACGAGCAGTACTTC.

This clonotype was recorded at least ten times. The chain employs TRBV7-8 and TRBJ2-7; 10 bases match TRBD2. The CDR3 consists of 14 residues. The V and J ends lost 3 bases and 6 bases, in that order; junction bases with no gene match: 5. Germline loops: CDR1 SGHVS, CDR2 FQNEAQ. The DNA for the CDR3 is TGTGCCAGCAGCTTCCCTAGCGGGAGTGGCGAGCAGTACTTC. This gives the protein CASSFPSGSGEQYF.

The rearrangement links TRBV7-9 to TRBJ2-3; 8 nucleotides match TRBD2. Trimming removed 2 bases from V and 5 bases from J; junction bases left unmatched: 12. This CDR3 spans 17 amino acids. Germline CDR1 and CDR2: SEHNR and FQNEAQ (reference sequence). The CDR3 nucleotides read TGTGCCAGCAGCTTAATTTATAGCGGGATTGGAGGAGATACGCAGTATTTT. Its translation is CASSLIYSGIGGDTQYF.

This clonotype was counted many times. V and J are TRBV5-4 and TRBJ1-1; D is uncertain. CDR1 is SGHNT and CDR2 is YYREEE in the germline V gene (reference sequence). CDR3 size: 15 residues. The V and J ends lost 4 bases and 12 bases respectively, with 25 bases between them. The CDR3 coding sequence is TGTGCCAGCAGCCCGACGGGGAATCGGGTCCGGATAACTTTCTTT. Protein product: CASSPTGNRVRITFF.

By sample share, this clonotype is medium-sized (0.01 to 0.1%). This rearrangement joins TRBV28 to TRBJ2-7; maybe TRBD2 (6 bases). Germline loops: CDR1 MDHEN, CDR2 SYDVKM. There are 16 residues in the CDR3. With 4 bases removed from V and 4 bases from J, the gap between germline ends came to 20 bases. The CDR3, as DNA: TGTGCCAGCAGTTCCCCGGGACTCCCCCGGGCGTACGAGCAGTACTTC. Its protein product is CASSSPGLPRAYEQYF.

In its sample, this clonotype ranks as medium-sized. The V and J genes are TRBV4-2 and TRBJ2-1; TRBD1 matches at 7 bases. The V gene end was trimmed by 1 base and the J gene end by 8 bases; junction bases not matched to a gene: 8. There are 15 residues in the CDR3. Germline CDR1 is LGHNA and CDR2 is YNFKEQ. CDR3 bases: TGTGCCAGCAGCCAAGCCACAGGGGCGGTGGATGAGCAGTTCTTC. It translates to CASSQATGAVDEQFF.

Notes on this clonotype: The junction and the germline gene differ at one end; a read error may be behind it. This chain joins TRBV7-6 and TRBJ1-2; D call uncertain. The CDR3 sequence is 13 residues long. The germline gives CDR1 SGHVS, CDR2 FNYEAQ. The DNA of the CDR3 is TGTGCCAGCAGTTTAGGGCCTAACTATGGCTACACCTTC. It encodes CASSLGPNYGYTF.

This clonotype has a handful of counts. V and J are TRBV6-2 or TRBV6-3 and TRBJ2-2; 10 bases map to TRBD2. Germline CDR1 and CDR2: MNHEY and SVGEGT. The CDR3 is made up of 14 amino acids. This chain's CDR3 is CSTAGGLGTGELFF. In DNA form, the CDR3 reads TGTTCCACAGCGGGAGGGCTTGGCACCGGGGAGCTGTTTTTT.

This clonotype was detected many times. The CDR3 region has the DNA TGCAGTGTATCAGGGCTAGCGGGTTTGGGTGAGCAGTTCTTC. Translated, it gives CSVSGLAGLGEQFF. This chain uses TRBV20-1 with TRBJ2-1; 8 bases line up with TRBD2. The CDR3 runs 14 residues. Germline lookup yields CDR1 DFQATT and CDR2 SNEGSKA (reference sequence). Trimming removed 7 bases from V and 9 bases from J; junction bases left unmatched: 14.

With regard to this clonotype: One base away lies a much larger clone, so this may be a sequencing read error. Because the CDR3 is missing its conserved closing phenylalanine or tryptophan, this is likely a read error. V is TRBV5-1 and J is TRBJ2-4; 9 nucleotides align to TRBD1. Germline CDR1 and CDR2: SGHRS and YFSETQ. The CDR3 is made up of 18 amino acids. Trimming cost V 5 bases and J 9 bases; bases outside gene matches: 21. The CDR3, as DNA: TGCGCCAGCAGTGCGGACAGGGGACTGATCCGCCGTGGCGGCATTCAGTACTAC. Translating it yields CASSADRGLIRRGGIQYY.

Many counts were recorded for this clonotype. The rearrangement joins TRBV7-6 to TRBJ2-5, with 9 bases aligning to TRBD1. This CDR3 spans 17 amino acids. Per the germline V gene, CDR1 is SGHVS and CDR2 is FNYEAQ. Losses at the gene ends were 5 bases for V and 2 bases for J; bases not matched to a gene: 12. CDR3 DNA: TGTGCCAGCAGCCCCGGACAGGGGTTAACCTTTCAAGAGACCCAGTACTTC. Translating it yields CASSPGQGLTFQETQYF. The whole variable domain, remainder taken from reference TRBV7-6 and TRBJ2-5, is GAGVSQSPRYKVTKRGQDVALRCDPISGHVSLYWYRQALGQGPEFLTYFNYEAQQDKSGLPNDRFSAERPEGSISTLTIQRTEQRDSAMYRCASSPGQGLTFQETQYFGPGTRLLVL.